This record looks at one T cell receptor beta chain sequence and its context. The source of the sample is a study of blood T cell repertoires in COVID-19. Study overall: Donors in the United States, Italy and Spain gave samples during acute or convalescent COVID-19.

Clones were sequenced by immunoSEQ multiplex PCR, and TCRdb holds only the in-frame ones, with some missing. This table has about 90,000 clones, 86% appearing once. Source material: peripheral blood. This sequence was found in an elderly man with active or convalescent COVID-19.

CDR3 sequence (DNA): TGTGCCAGCAGCGTAGCGGGTAGCGGGCACCAAGAGACCCAGTACTTC. It specifies CASSVAGSGHQETQYF. The rearrangement links TRBV9 to TRBJ2-5, with 7 bases that match TRBD2. Unmatched junction bases numbered 5, after V lost 0 bases and J lost 0 bases. This CDR3 has 16 residues. Germline CDR1 and CDR2: SGDLS and YYNGEE.